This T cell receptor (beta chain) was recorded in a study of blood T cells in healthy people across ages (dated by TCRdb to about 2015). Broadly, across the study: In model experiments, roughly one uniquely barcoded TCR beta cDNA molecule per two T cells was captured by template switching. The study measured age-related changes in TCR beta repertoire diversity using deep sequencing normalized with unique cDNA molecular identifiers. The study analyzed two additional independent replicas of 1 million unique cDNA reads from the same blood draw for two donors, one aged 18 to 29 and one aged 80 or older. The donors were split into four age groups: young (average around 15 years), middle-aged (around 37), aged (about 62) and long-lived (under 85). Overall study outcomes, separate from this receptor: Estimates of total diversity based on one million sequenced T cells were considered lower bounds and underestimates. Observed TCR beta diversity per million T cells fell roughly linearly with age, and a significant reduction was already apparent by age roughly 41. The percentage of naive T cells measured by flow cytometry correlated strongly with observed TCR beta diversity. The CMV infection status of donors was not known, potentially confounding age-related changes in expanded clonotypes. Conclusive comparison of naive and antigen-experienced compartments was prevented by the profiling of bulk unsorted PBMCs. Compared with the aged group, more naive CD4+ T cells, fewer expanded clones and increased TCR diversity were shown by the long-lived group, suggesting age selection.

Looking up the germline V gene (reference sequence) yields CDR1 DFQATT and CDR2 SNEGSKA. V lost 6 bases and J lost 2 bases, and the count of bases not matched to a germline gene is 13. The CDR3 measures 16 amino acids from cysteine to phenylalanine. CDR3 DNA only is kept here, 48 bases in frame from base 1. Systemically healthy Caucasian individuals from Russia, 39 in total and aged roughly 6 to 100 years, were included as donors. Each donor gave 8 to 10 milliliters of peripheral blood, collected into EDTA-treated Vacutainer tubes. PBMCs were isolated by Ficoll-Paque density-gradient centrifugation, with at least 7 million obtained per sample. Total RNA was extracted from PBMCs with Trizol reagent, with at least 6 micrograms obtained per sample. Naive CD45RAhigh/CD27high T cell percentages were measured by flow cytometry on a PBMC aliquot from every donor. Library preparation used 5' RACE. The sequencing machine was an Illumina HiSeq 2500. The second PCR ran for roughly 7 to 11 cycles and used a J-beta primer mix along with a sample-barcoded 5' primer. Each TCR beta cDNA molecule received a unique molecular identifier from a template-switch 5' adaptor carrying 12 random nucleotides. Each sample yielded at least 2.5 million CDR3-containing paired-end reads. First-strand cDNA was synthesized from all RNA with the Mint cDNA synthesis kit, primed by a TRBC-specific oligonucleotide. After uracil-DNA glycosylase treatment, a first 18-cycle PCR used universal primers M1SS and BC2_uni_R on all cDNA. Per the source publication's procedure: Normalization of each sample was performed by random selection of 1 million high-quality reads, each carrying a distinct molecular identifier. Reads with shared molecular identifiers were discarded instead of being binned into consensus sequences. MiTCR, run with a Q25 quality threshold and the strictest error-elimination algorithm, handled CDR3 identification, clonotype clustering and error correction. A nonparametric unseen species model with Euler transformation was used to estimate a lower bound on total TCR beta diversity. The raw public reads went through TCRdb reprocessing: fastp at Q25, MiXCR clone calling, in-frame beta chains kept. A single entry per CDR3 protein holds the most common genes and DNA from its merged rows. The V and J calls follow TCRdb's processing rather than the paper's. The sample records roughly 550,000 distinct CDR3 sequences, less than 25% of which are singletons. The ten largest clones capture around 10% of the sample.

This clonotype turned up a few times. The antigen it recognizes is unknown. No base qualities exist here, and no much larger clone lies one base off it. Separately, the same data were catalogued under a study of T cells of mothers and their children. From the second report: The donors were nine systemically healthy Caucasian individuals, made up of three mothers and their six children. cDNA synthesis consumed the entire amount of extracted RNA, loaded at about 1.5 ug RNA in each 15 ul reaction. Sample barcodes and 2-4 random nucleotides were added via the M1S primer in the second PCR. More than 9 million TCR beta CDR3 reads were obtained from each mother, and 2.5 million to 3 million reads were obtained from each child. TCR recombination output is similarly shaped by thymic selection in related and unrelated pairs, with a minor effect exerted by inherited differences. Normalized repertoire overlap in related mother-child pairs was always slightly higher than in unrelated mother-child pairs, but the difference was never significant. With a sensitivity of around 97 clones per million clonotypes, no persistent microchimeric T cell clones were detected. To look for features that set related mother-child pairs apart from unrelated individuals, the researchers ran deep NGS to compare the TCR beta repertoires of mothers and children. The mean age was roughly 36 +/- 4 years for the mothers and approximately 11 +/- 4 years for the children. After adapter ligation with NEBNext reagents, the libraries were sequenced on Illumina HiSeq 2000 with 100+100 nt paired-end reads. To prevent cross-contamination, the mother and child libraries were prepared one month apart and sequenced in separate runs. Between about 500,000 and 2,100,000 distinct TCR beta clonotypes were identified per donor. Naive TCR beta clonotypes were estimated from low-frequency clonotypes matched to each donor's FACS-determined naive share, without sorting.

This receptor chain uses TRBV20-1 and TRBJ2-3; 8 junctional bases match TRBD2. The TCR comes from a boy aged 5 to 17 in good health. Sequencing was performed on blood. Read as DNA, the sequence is TGCAGTGCCCTCTTGCTCGCGGGGGGATCCACAGATACGCAGTATTTT. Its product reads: CSALLLAGGSTDTQYF.